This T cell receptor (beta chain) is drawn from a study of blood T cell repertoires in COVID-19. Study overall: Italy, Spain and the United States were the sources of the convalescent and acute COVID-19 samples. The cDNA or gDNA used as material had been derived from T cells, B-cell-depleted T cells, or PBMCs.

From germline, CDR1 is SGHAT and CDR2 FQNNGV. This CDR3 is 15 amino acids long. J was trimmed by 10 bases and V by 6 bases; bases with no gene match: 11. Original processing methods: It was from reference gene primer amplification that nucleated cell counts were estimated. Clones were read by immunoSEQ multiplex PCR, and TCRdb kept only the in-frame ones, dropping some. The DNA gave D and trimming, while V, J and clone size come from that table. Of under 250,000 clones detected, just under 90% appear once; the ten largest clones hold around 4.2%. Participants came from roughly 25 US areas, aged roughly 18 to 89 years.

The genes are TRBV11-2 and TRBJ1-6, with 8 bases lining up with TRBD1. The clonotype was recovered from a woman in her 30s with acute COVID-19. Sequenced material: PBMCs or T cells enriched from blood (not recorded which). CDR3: CASSSGTGSGSPLHF. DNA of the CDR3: TGTGCCAGCAGTTCAGGGACAGGATCGGGGTCACCCCTCCACTTT.